This T cell receptor beta chain was sequenced for a study of cytotoxic CD8 clonotypes in ibrutinib-treated CLL. On the study more broadly: After median approximately 74 months, roughly 14 stayed in remission, around twelve progressed; responses around 25 partial, 2 complete. Per sample, productive templates averaged around 260,000 and productive rearrangements averaged 94,082.

This clone showed up just a few times. Its target is not known. TCR beta libraries used about 2 micrograms of DNA from cryopreserved PBMCs. V was pared by 4 bases and J by 4 bases, with 13 bases between. The CDR3 is 14 amino acids. Germline V lookup: CDR1 LNHNV, CDR2 YYDKDF (reference sequence). Notes on the study in general: Public clonotypes, an uncommon group, contracted or remained stable on treatment.

TCRdb's table, derived via immunoSEQ multiplex PCR, lists solely in-frame clones and lacks some. The sample carries tens of thousands of clones, 49% recorded once. The sequence came from a human donor with chronic lymphocytic leukemia. The J gene is TRBJ1-1, the V gene TRBV15; D unclear. This material consisted of PBMCs, taken before ibrutinib treatment. CDR3 sequence (DNA): TGTGCCACCAGCAACCGTCCTCCCGGCACTGAAGCTTTCTTT. It translates to CATSNRPPGTEAFF.